The sequence of this T cell receptor (beta chain) was determined in a study of T-cell memory formation after mild COVID-19. In this sample, this clonotype turned up a few times. CDR3 length: 13 residues. In germline, CDR1 is SQVTM, CDR2 ANQGSEA. V shed 7 bases and J shed 8 bases, with 17 bases lying between them. TCRdb ran MiXCR on the 5' RACE reads and lists one entry per CDR3 protein. The sample shows 65,000 to 95,000 distinct CDR3 sequences, more than 10% of them seen only once. The sequence came from a young man who had mild COVID-19 (a few samples of this study predate the infection). Cell type and time point are not known. This chain uses TRBV29-1 with TRBJ2-2; D remains ambiguous. What was sequenced was PBMCs or a T cell subset sorted from them (not recorded which). CDR3 in DNA: TGCAGCGCTTCCCCCGGCTCCCAGGGGGAGCTGTTTTTT. This gives the protein CSASPGSQGELFF.